This TCR beta chain was documented in a study of T cell repertoires in cytomegalovirus infection. Across the study: Evidence of both CMV infection and a matching HLA type came from public TCR beta signatures. Regarding the study as a whole: The study found HLA-C-restricted CMV-specific TCR beta clonotypes dominating the ex vivo response.

Trimming shortened V by 5 bases and J by 4 bases, and 15 bases separated the two germline ends. The CDR3 sequence is 15 residues long. Germline-derived CDR1 and CDR2 are SGHDN and FVKESK. Concerning this clonotype: Antigen unknown.

TCRdb reanalysed the reads using MiXCR and keeps one entry per CDR3 protein. The sample contains around 450,000 distinct CDR3 sequences, approximately 11% of which appear only once. The source material was PBMCs. The sequence was obtained from a human donor in good health (CMV status not recorded). Some clones in this sample may be carry-over from other donors' samples. V gene TRBV14 combines with J gene TRBJ1-5, with D perhaps TRBD1 (5 bases). CDR3 nucleotides: TGTGCCAGCAGCGCCTCAGGGTCACTGAATCAGCCCCAGCATTTT. The encoded protein is CASSASGSLNQPQHF.